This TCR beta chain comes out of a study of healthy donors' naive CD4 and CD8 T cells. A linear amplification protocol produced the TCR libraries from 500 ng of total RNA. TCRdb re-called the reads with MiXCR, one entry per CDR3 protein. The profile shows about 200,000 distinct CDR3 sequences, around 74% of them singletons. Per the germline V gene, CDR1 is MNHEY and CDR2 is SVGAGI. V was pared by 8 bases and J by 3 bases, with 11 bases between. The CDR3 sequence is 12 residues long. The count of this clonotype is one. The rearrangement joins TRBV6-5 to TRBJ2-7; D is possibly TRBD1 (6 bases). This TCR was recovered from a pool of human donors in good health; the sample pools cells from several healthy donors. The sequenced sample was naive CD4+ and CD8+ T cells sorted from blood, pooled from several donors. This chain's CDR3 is CASGTSVYEQYF. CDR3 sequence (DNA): TGTGCCAGCGGGACAAGCGTCTACGAGCAGTACTTC.